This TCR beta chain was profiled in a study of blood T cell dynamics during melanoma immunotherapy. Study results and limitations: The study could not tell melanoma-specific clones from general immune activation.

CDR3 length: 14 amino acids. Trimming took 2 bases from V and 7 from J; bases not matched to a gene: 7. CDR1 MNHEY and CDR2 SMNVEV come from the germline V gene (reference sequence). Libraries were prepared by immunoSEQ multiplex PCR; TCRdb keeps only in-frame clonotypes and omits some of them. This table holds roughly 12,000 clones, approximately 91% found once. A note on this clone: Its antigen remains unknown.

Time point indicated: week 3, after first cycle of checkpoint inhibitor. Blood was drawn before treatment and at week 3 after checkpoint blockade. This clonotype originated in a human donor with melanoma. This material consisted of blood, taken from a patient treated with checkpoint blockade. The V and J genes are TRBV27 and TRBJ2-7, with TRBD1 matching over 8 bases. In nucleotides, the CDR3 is TGTGCCAGCAGTTTAGGGAACGACAGGGGAGAGCAGTACTTC. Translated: CASSLGNDRGEQYF.